The 27 T cell receptor beta chains given below trace back to one sample, sequenced in a study of CD8 T cells in Susac syndrome. Reverse transcription used about 0.45 to 1 ug RNA and random hexamers. MiXCR was run by TCRdb on the immunoSEQ multiplex PCR reads, yielding one entry per CDR3 protein. The data hold about 60,000 distinct CDR3 sequences, with 90% to 95% observed a single time. Sequencing input: CD8+ T cells from PBMCs. The receptors originated from a human donor in good health.

This sequence joins TRBV19 and TRBJ1-2; weak D call: TRBD1 (5 bases). The V and J ends lost 3 bases and 4 bases respectively, with 24 bases between them. The CDR3 sequence is 18 residues long. Germline CDR1 LNHDA, CDR2 SQIVND (reference sequence). The CDR3 here is CASSIRRTGTPRFYGYTF. The CDR3 DNA reads as TGTGCCAGTAGTATCCGGCGTACAGGTACTCCCAGATTCTATGGCTACACCTTC.

The chain has TRBV30 and TRBJ1-2, with D perhaps matching TRBD1 (6 bases). Germline V gene sequence: CDR1 GTSNPN, CDR2 SVGIG (reference sequence). The CDR3 extends over 12 amino acids. Trimming took off 8 bases at V and 3 bases at J, with 13 bases between the two ends. CDR3 nucleotide sequence: TGTGCCAAGGGGGACGGAGACTATGGCTACACCTTC. Its translation: CAKGDGDYGYTF.

This clonotype has only one observation. The chain has TRBV7-3 and TRBJ2-3; unclear D gene. CDR3 size: 14 residues. Germline loops: CDR1 SGHTA, CDR2 FQGTGA. Trimming shortened V by 5 bases and J by 3 bases, and 12 bases separated the two germline ends. The CDR3 loop reads CASSTEDQTDTQYF. DNA for the CDR3: TGTGCCAGCAGCACCGAGGACCAGACAGATACGCAGTATTTT.

The V call is TRBV12-3 or TRBV12-4, the J call TRBJ2-7; D gene uncertain. The CDR3 covers 16 residues. Trimming stripped 2 bases from V and 3 bases from J, with 17 bases between. The CDR3, as DNA: TGTGCCAGCAGTTTATACGGCAGTGGCGGAGTCTACGAGCAGTACTTC. This encodes CASSLYGSGGVYEQYF.

This chain joins TRBV19 and TRBJ1-5, with no clear D. Germline-derived CDR1 and CDR2 are LNHDA and SQIVND (reference sequence). The CDR3 extends over 13 amino acids. V gave up 7 bases and J gave up 9 bases, with 16 bases separating them. The CDR3 here is CASTFALGRPQHF. CDR3 nucleotides: TGTGCCAGTACATTTGCCCTGGGGAGGCCCCAGCATTTT.

The chain combines TRBV3-1 with TRBJ1-5, with a possible D match to TRBD1 (5 bases). Trimming cost V 1 base and J 1 base, with 20 bases left between them. Looked up from germline, CDR1 is LGHDT and CDR2 is YNNKEL (reference sequence). The CDR3 covers 19 residues. The CDR3 loop reads CASSQGRGVITSSNQPQHF. DNA for the CDR3: TGTGCCAGCAGCCAAGGTCGGGGGGTAATAACGTCAAGCAATCAGCCCCAGCATTTT.

The genes are TRBV11-2 and TRBJ2-7; D is unresolved. Germline V lookup: CDR1 SGHAT, CDR2 FQNNGV. The CDR3 has 17 amino acids. V was shortened by 4 bases and J by 5 bases, with 24 bases between the two germline ends. CDR3 DNA sequence: TGTGCCAGCAGCTCTTACCCCCGTTCGGGTTCGGAGCACGAGCAGTACTTC. Translated, it gives CASSSYPRSGSEHEQYF.

V is TRBV28 and J is TRBJ2-1; 9 bases agree with TRBD1. The germline V gene encodes CDR1 MDHEN and CDR2 SYDVKM. CDR3 length: 16 amino acids. The ends lost 2 bases at V and 7 bases at J; junction bases unmatched: 9. CDR3 sequence (DNA): TGTGCCAGCAGTTTACACAGGGGGCGTACGGGGAATGAGCAGTTCTTC. Encoded protein: CASSLHRGRTGNEQFF.

The CDR3 nucleotides read TGTGCCAGCAGCTTAGCGTGGCGGGTTGTGGCCGGGGAGCTGTTTTTT. The encoded protein is CASSLAWRVVAGELFF. The chain combines TRBV7-2 with TRBJ2-2, with D perhaps TRBD2 (5 bases). The CDR3 spans 16 residues. V was trimmed by 0 bases and J by 6 bases, leaving 14 bases between them. Germline V gene lookup returns CDR1 SGHTA and CDR2 FQGNSA.

This clonotype has just one count. The V and J genes are TRBV20-1 and TRBJ2-7, with D maybe TRBD2 (5 bases). Trimming pared 3 bases from V and 3 bases from J, leaving 18 bases between. CDR1 is DFQATT and CDR2 is SNEGSKA in the germline V gene (reference sequence). There are 15 residues in the CDR3. CDR3 sequence reads: CSAREPGFAVYEQYF. The CDR3 coding sequence is TGCAGTGCTAGGGAGCCGGGATTTGCCGTCTACGAGCAGTACTTC.

The J gene is TRBJ2-7, the V gene TRBV4-1; D possibly corresponds to TRBD1 (6 bases). The V end lost 4 bases, the J end lost 2 bases, and 12 bases lay between the germline ends. Germline lookup yields CDR1 MGHRA and CDR2 YSYEKL. The CDR3 runs 14 residues. CDR3 region: CASSPIQGAYEQYF. For the CDR3, the DNA is TGCGCCAGCAGCCCAATACAGGGAGCCTACGAGCAGTACTTC.

The V call is TRBV5-4, the J call TRBJ2-7, with TRBD1 matching 8 bases. CDR1 and CDR2 from the germline V gene are SGHNT and YYREEE (reference sequence). The CDR3 is 16 residues long. Trimming took 0 bases from V and 4 from J; bases not matched to a gene: 9. DNA for the CDR3: TGTGCCAGCAGCTTGGCTGGGGGGACAGGATTATACGAGCAGTACTTC. This gives the protein CASSLAGGTGLYEQYF.

The chain joins TRBV7-7 to TRBJ2-1; TRBD2 matches 13 bases. The CDR3 extends over 15 amino acids. V was pared by 5 bases and J by 5 bases, with 3 bases of the junction left unmatched. CDR1 and CDR2 (germline): SSHAT, FNYEAQ (reference sequence). This CDR3 reads CASSTGTSGDNEQFF. The CDR3 DNA reads TGTGCCAGCAGCACCGGGACTAGCGGGGACAATGAGCAGTTCTTC.

The V gene is TRBV4-2, the J gene TRBJ2-1; D unclear. Per germline, CDR1 LGHNA and CDR2 YNFKEQ. Trimming pared 1 base from V and 1 base from J, leaving 8 bases between. This CDR3 contains 15 residues. The CDR3 nucleotides read TGTGCCAGCAGCCAAGCCGGGTCTTCCTACAATGAGCAGTTCTTC. It is translated as CASSQAGSSYNEQFF.

This sequence joins TRBV13 and TRBJ2-3; 7 nucleotides match TRBD1. CDR1 and CDR2 from the germline V gene are PRHDT and FYEKMQ (reference sequence). The CDR3 runs 16 residues. Trimming removed 1 base from V and 3 bases from J; junction bases left unmatched: 7. The DNA of the CDR3 is TGTGCCAGCAGCTTAGAGAGGGGGCGAGGGACAGATACGCAGTATTTT. Amino acid sequence: CASSLERGRGTDTQYF.

The gene calls are TRBV6-5 and TRBJ2-7, with a weak D call TRBD2 (6 bases). V lost 2 bases, J lost 4 bases, and 21 bases lay in between. Germline values: CDR1 MNHEY, CDR2 SVGAGI. CDR3 length equals 17 residues. Written as DNA, the CDR3 is TGTGCCAGCAGTTACATTCCCCCCGGGGGAGCAATTTACGAGCAGTACTTC. It encodes CASSYIPPGGAIYEQYF.

This sequence joins TRBV7-9 and TRBJ2-1; 7 nucleotides match TRBD2. V dropped 6 bases and J dropped 10; count of bases not matched to a gene: 9. Germline CDR1 SEHNR, CDR2 FQNEAQ (reference sequence). The CDR3 has 13 amino acids. The CDR3 DNA reads TGTGCCAGCAGTCCCGCGGGGGTTGAGGAGCAGTTCTTC. Translating gives CASSPAGVEEQFF.

This chain uses TRBV11-3 with TRBJ2-1; 7 bases line up with TRBD1. CDR1 and CDR2 (germline): SGHNT, YENEEA. This CDR3 is built from 13 residues. V was pared by 3 bases and J by 6 bases, with 2 bases of the junction left unmatched. The CDR3: CASSFPGGNEQFF. DNA of the CDR3: TGTGCCAGCAGCTTCCCAGGGGGCAATGAGCAGTTCTTC.

This chain links TRBV9 with TRBJ1-5; possible D gene TRBD1, 6 bases. V lost 4 bases to trimming and J lost 4 bases, with 12 bases between them. Per the germline V gene, CDR1 is SGDLS and CDR2 is YYNGEE. The CDR3 covers 14 residues. The CDR3 reads CASSPGGGNQPQHF. In DNA form, the CDR3 reads TGTGCCAGCAGCCCGGGAGGGGGAAATCAGCCCCAGCATTTT.

The V call is TRBV12-3 or TRBV12-4, the J call TRBJ2-1; D uncertain. Trimming took 4 bases from V and 3 from J, leaving 7 bases between them. The CDR3 totals 13 residues. CDR3 in DNA: TGTGCCAGCAGTTGGGCAAGCTACAATGAGCAGTTCTTC. This gives the protein CASSWASYNEQFF.

The V and J genes are TRBV11-2 and TRBJ2-1; the match to TRBD1 covers 7 bases. The CDR3 spans 16 residues. From germline, CDR1 is SGHAT and CDR2 FQNNGV. The V and J ends lost 5 bases and 0 bases, in that order; junction bases with no gene match: 7. DNA of the CDR3: TGTGCCAGCAGCCCCCCGGGACAGAGCTCCTACAATGAGCAGTTCTTC. Its translation: CASSPPGQSSYNEQFF. Complete variable domain (other parts from reference TRBV11-2 and TRBJ2-1): EAGVAQSPRYKIIEKRQSVAFWCNPISGHATLYWYQQILGQGPKLLIQFQNNGVVDDSQLPKDRFSAERLKGVDSTLKIQPAKLEDSAVYLCASSPPGQSSYNEQFFGPGTRLTVL.

The chain carries TRBV6-2 or TRBV6-3 and TRBJ1-2, with D possibly TRBD1 on 5 matching bases. The V gene lost 2 bases and the J gene lost 0 bases, with 13 bases spanning the gap. From germline, CDR1 is MNHEY and CDR2 SVGEGT. The CDR3 has 16 amino acids. CDR3 DNA sequence: TGTGCCAGCAGTTACCTCGACAGTTTCTCTAACTATGGCTACACCTTC. Residues: CASSYLDSFSNYGYTF.

The chain couples TRBV6-2 or TRBV6-3 to TRBJ1-1; D is unclear. Germline CDR1 is MNHEY and CDR2 is SVGEGT. The CDR3 loop spans 13 amino acids. V lost 6 bases and J lost 1, with 9 bases in between. The CDR3 spells CASSSGWNTEAFF. The CDR3 DNA follows: TGTGCCAGCAGCTCCGGCTGGAACACTGAAGCTTTCTTT.

The chain has TRBV6-5 and TRBJ2-7; 7 bases line up with TRBD1. The CDR3 spans 14 residues. Germline V gives CDR1 MNHEY, CDR2 SVGAGI. The V and J ends lost 5 bases and 1 base, in that order; junction bases with no gene match: 5. The CDR3 sequence is CASSRQGVSYEQYF. The CDR3 nucleotides are TGTGCCAGCAGTCGACAGGGCGTTTCCTACGAGCAGTACTTC.

The rearrangement uses TRBV29-1 and TRBJ1-2, with TRBD1 as a possible D gene (5 bases). Germline V gene lookup returns CDR1 SQVTM and CDR2 ANQGSEA. The CDR3 covers 11 residues. The CDR3 DNA is TGCTGTGGGGCCGCCGACTATGGCTACACCTTC. It yields the protein CCGAADYGYTF.

The chain joins TRBV30 to TRBJ2-3; 11 bases line up with TRBD2. From germline, CDR1 is GTSNPN and CDR2 SVGIG (reference sequence). Trimming cost V 4 bases and J 4 bases; bases outside gene matches: 7. CDR3 length: 15 amino acids. As DNA, the CDR3 is TGTGCCTGGAACGAGGTAGCGGGGGGGCCAGATACGCAGTATTTT. Translation gives CAWNEVAGGPDTQYF. The full variable domain, rest sourced from reference TRBV30 and TRBJ2-3, is SQTIHQWPATLVQPVGSPLSLECTVEGTSNPNLYWYRQAAGRGLQLLFYSVGIGQISSEVPQNLSASRPQDRQFILSSKKLLLSDSGFYLCAWNEVAGGPDTQYFGPGTRLTVL.

This chain connects TRBV4-3 to TRBJ1-5, with TRBD1 matching over 7 bases. Germline values: CDR1 LGHNA, CDR2 YSLEER. With V trimmed by 3 bases and J by 1 base, 6 bases remained unmatched. This CDR3 region has 16 residues. CDR3 in amino acids: CASSHGRGGSNQPQHF. The CDR3 nucleotides read TGCGCCAGCAGCCATGGCAGGGGGGGCAGCAATCAGCCCCAGCATTTT.